The rows below give T cell receptor beta chains drawn from one sample of a study of T cell responses to AZD1222 COVID-19 vaccine. Produced via immunoSEQ multiplex PCR; TCRdb's table is partial and in-frame only. The repertoire holds around 160,000 clones, with 90% to 95% as singletons. Sequenced material: peripheral blood, taken 28 days after the second AZD1222 dose. Receptor source: an adult who received the AZD1222 COVID-19 vaccine. CDR3s include the opening cysteine and the closing phenylalanine or tryptophan. D genes are given only for firm matches. A row's size may be missing; if present it is once, few, many or a size class.

cdr3_length: 16; clone_size: NA; v_call: TRBV6-1; j_call: TRBJ2-3; d_call: TRBD2; cdr3_aa: CASSEESGTLTDTQYF; cdr3_nt: TGTGCCAGCAGTGAAGAGAGCGGGACTCTCACAGATACGCAGTATTTT
cdr3_length: 14; clone_size: NA; v_call: TRBV19; j_call: TRBJ2-1; d_call: TRBD2; cdr3_aa: CASSIRGLDNEQFF; cdr3_nt: TGTGCCAGTAGTATTAGGGGACTAGACAATGAGCAGTTCTTC
cdr3_length: 13; clone_size: NA; v_call: TRBV2; j_call: TRBJ1-2; d_call: NA; cdr3_aa: CASSVGPGIGYTF; cdr3_nt: TGTGCCAGCAGTGTGGGCCCTGGGATCGGCTACACCTTC
cdr3_length: 13; clone_size: once; v_call: TRBV28; j_call: TRBJ1-2; d_call: NA; cdr3_aa: CASSLGAGDGYTF; cdr3_nt: TGTGCCAGCAGTTTAGGGGCAGGGGATGGCTACACCTTC
cdr3_length: 16; clone_size: NA; v_call: TRBV4-3; j_call: TRBJ2-7; d_call: TRBD1; cdr3_aa: CASSHDAGTGGIEQYF; cdr3_nt: TGCGCCAGCAGCCATGACGCCGGGACAGGGGGAATAGAGCAGTACTTC
cdr3_length: 17; clone_size: NA; v_call: TRBV28; j_call: TRBJ1-5; d_call: NA; cdr3_aa: CASSLVVITYSNQPQHF; cdr3_nt: TGTGCCAGCAGCCTGGTGGTAATCACGTATAGCAATCAGCCCCAGCATTTT
cdr3_length: 15; clone_size: NA; v_call: TRBV6-5; j_call: TRBJ1-6; d_call: NA; cdr3_aa: CASSYLGPSNSPLHF; cdr3_nt: TGTGCCAGCAGTTACTTGGGGCCCAGTAATTCACCCCTCCACTTT
cdr3_length: 18; clone_size: NA; v_call: TRBV4-2; j_call: TRBJ1-1; d_call: TRBD1; cdr3_aa: CASSQKAGTGGGGTEAFF; cdr3_nt: TGTGCCAGCAGCCAGAAAGCCGGGACAGGGGGCGGAGGGACTGAAGCTTTCTTT
cdr3_length: 13; clone_size: NA; v_call: TRBV6-5; j_call: TRBJ1-5; d_call: NA; cdr3_aa: CASSRARNQPQHF; cdr3_nt: TGTGCCAGCTCCAGGGCCCGCAATCAGCCCCAGCATTTT
cdr3_length: 11; clone_size: NA; v_call: TRBV28; j_call: TRBJ1-5; d_call: NA; cdr3_aa: CASSWSQPQHF; cdr3_nt: TGTGCCAGCAGTTGGAGTCAGCCCCAGCATTTT
cdr3_length: 15; clone_size: NA; v_call: TRBV19; j_call: TRBJ1-3; d_call: NA; cdr3_aa: CASSIAGSSGNTIYF; cdr3_nt: TGTGCCAGTAGTATAGCGGGGAGCTCTGGAAACACCATATATTTT
cdr3_length: 15; clone_size: NA; v_call: TRBV5-4; j_call: TRBJ2-2; d_call: NA; cdr3_aa: CASRESPVASGELFF; cdr3_nt: TGTGCCAGCAGAGAGTCCCCGGTGGCTTCCGGGGAGCTGTTTTTT
cdr3_length: 13; clone_size: NA; v_call: TRBV18; j_call: TRBJ1-1; d_call: NA; cdr3_aa: CASSPPGDTEAFF; cdr3_nt: TGTGCCAGCTCACCACCTGGGGATACTGAAGCTTTCTTT
cdr3_length: 14; clone_size: NA; v_call: TRBV2; j_call: TRBJ1-1; d_call: NA; cdr3_aa: CASSDWGGATEAFF; cdr3_nt: TGTGCCAGCAGTGATTGGGGGGGGGCCACTGAAGCTTTCTTT
cdr3_length: 15; clone_size: NA; v_call: TRBV7-6; j_call: TRBJ1-3; d_call: NA; cdr3_aa: CASSLDPGTGNTIYF; cdr3_nt: TGTGCCAGCAGCTTAGACCCAGGGACTGGAAACACCATATATTTT
cdr3_length: 16; clone_size: NA; v_call: TRBV7-9; j_call: TRBJ2-4; d_call: NA; cdr3_aa: CASSPRWDLAKNIQYF; cdr3_nt: TGTGCCAGCAGCCCTCGCTGGGACCTAGCCAAAAACATTCAGTACTTC
cdr3_length: 18; clone_size: NA; v_call: TRBV9; j_call: TRBJ2-7; d_call: TRBD2; cdr3_aa: CASSLGLAGGPLFDEQYF; cdr3_nt: TGTGCCAGCAGCCTTGGACTAGCGGGAGGTCCCTTATTCGACGAGCAGTACTTC
cdr3_length: 16; clone_size: NA; v_call: TRBV5-1; j_call: TRBJ2-7; d_call: TRBD1; cdr3_aa: CASSSSQGAGTYEQYF; cdr3_nt: TGCGCCAGCAGCTCCTCACAGGGGGCTGGAACTTACGAGCAGTACTTC
cdr3_length: 18; clone_size: NA; v_call: TRBV7-2; j_call: TRBJ2-1; d_call: TRBD2; cdr3_aa: CASSLKQGSSGRTGEQFF; cdr3_nt: TGTGCCAGCAGCTTAAAACAGGGTTCTAGCGGGAGGACGGGTGAGCAGTTCTTC
cdr3_length: 13; clone_size: NA; v_call: TRBV12-3/TRBV12-4; j_call: TRBJ1-4; d_call: NA; cdr3_aa: CASSLRQNEKLFF; cdr3_nt: TGTGCCAGCAGTCTTAGGCAAAATGAAAAACTGTTTTTT
cdr3_length: 12; clone_size: NA; v_call: TRBV19; j_call: TRBJ2-1; d_call: NA; cdr3_aa: CATTIRGTEQFF; cdr3_nt: TGTGCCACGACGATTCGCGGAACCGAGCAGTTCTTC
cdr3_length: 13; clone_size: NA; v_call: TRBV30; j_call: TRBJ1-2; d_call: NA; cdr3_aa: CAWSPSGLHGYTF; cdr3_nt: TGTGCCTGGAGTCCCTCCGGGTTGCATGGCTACACCTTC
cdr3_length: 14; clone_size: once; v_call: TRBV20-1; j_call: TRBJ2-1; d_call: NA; cdr3_aa: CSASFRGAYNEQFF; cdr3_nt: TGCAGTGCTAGTTTCCGTGGTGCCTACAATGAGCAGTTCTTC
cdr3_length: 14; clone_size: NA; v_call: TRBV24-1; j_call: TRBJ2-3; d_call: TRBD2; cdr3_aa: CATSDSSGSDTQYF; cdr3_nt: TGTGCCACCAGTGACTCTAGCGGTTCGGATACGCAGTATTTT
cdr3_length: 15; clone_size: NA; v_call: TRBV5-6; j_call: TRBJ2-5; d_call: NA; cdr3_aa: CASSPQGGGGETQYF; cdr3_nt: TGTGCCAGCAGCCCCCAGGGGGGGGGCGGTGAGACCCAGTACTTC
cdr3_length: 14; clone_size: NA; v_call: TRBV18; j_call: TRBJ2-5; d_call: TRBD2; cdr3_aa: CASSLAGVQETQYF; cdr3_nt: TGTGCCAGCTCACTAGCGGGAGTCCAAGAGACCCAGTACTTC
cdr3_length: 14; clone_size: NA; v_call: TRBV30; j_call: TRBJ2-2; d_call: TRBD2; cdr3_aa: CAWNSGSGTGELFF; cdr3_nt: TGTGCCTGGAATAGCGGGAGCGGGACCGGGGAGCTGTTTTTT
cdr3_length: 16; clone_size: NA; v_call: TRBV9; j_call: TRBJ2-2; d_call: NA; cdr3_aa: CASSVASLASPGELFF; cdr3_nt: TGTGCCAGCAGCGTAGCATCCCTGGCCAGCCCCGGGGAGCTGTTTTTT
cdr3_length: 14; clone_size: NA; v_call: TRBV28; j_call: TRBJ2-3; d_call: NA; cdr3_aa: CASSLGGATDTQYF; cdr3_nt: TGTGCCAGCAGTTTGGGGGGTGCCACAGATACGCAGTATTTT
cdr3_length: 12; clone_size: NA; v_call: TRBV10-2; j_call: TRBJ1-4; d_call: NA; cdr3_aa: CASSETSEKLFF; cdr3_nt: TGCGCCAGCAGTGAGACCAGTGAAAAACTGTTTTTT
cdr3_length: 13; clone_size: once; v_call: TRBV7-8; j_call: TRBJ2-5; d_call: TRBD1; cdr3_aa: CASSFDRDRTQYF; cdr3_nt: TGTGCCAGCAGCTTTGACAGGGACCGGACCCAGTACTTC
cdr3_length: 15; clone_size: NA; v_call: TRBV7-9; j_call: TRBJ1-2; d_call: NA; cdr3_aa: CASSSYRVKIGGYTF; cdr3_nt: TGTGCCAGCAGCTCGTACAGGGTCAAGATTGGTGGCTACACCTTC
cdr3_length: 16; clone_size: NA; v_call: TRBV7-8; j_call: TRBJ2-1; d_call: NA; cdr3_aa: CASSLSSRGFDNEQFF; cdr3_nt: TGTGCCAGCAGCTTAAGTTCAAGGGGATTTGACAATGAGCAGTTCTTC
cdr3_length: 14; clone_size: NA; v_call: TRBV28; j_call: TRBJ1-5; d_call: NA; cdr3_aa: CASTRGGSNQPQHF; cdr3_nt: TGTGCCAGCACTAGGGGGGGCAGCAATCAGCCCCAGCATTTT
cdr3_length: 14; clone_size: NA; v_call: TRBV5-6; j_call: TRBJ1-2; d_call: NA; cdr3_aa: CASSPRGINYGYTF; cdr3_nt: TGTGCCAGCAGCCCACGAGGGATTAACTATGGCTACACCTTC
cdr3_length: 17; clone_size: once; v_call: TRBV21-1; j_call: TRBJ2-2; d_call: NA; cdr3_aa: CASSKRTSGSLTGELFF; cdr3_nt: TGTGCCAGCAGCAAGCGGACTAGCGGGAGTCTTACCGGGGAGCTGTTTTTT
cdr3_length: 14; clone_size: NA; v_call: TRBV11-1; j_call: TRBJ2-1; d_call: TRBD2; cdr3_aa: CASSGRASYNEQFF; cdr3_nt: TGTGCCAGCTCCGGGAGGGCTTCCTACAATGAGCAGTTCTTC
cdr3_length: 15; clone_size: NA; v_call: TRBV3-1/TRBV3-2; j_call: TRBJ2-7; d_call: NA; cdr3_aa: CASSQEAVSSYEQYF; cdr3_nt: TGTGCCAGCAGCCAAGAAGCGGTAAGCTCCTACGAGCAGTACTTC
cdr3_length: 16; clone_size: NA; v_call: TRBV7-8; j_call: TRBJ2-7; d_call: NA; cdr3_aa: CASSWILGGGHREQYF; cdr3_nt: TGTGCCAGCAGCTGGATCCTAGGAGGGGGGCATCGCGAGCAGTACTTC
cdr3_length: 12; clone_size: NA; v_call: TRBV28; j_call: TRBJ2-1; d_call: NA; cdr3_aa: CASTPLNGSPFF; cdr3_nt: TGTGCCAGCACCCCCCTTAACGGCTCTCCCTTCTTC
cdr3_length: 14; clone_size: NA; v_call: TRBV15; j_call: TRBJ2-7; d_call: NA; cdr3_aa: CATSREGYSYEQYF; cdr3_nt: TGTGCCACCAGCAGAGAGGGGTACTCCTACGAGCAGTACTTC
cdr3_length: 13; clone_size: NA; v_call: TRBV27; j_call: TRBJ2-1; d_call: NA; cdr3_aa: CASSSPPTAEQFF; cdr3_nt: TGTGCCAGCAGTTCCCCACCCACAGCCGAGCAGTTCTTC
cdr3_length: 15; clone_size: NA; v_call: TRBV7-9; j_call: TRBJ1-6; d_call: NA; cdr3_aa: CASSLRDGDNSPLHF; cdr3_nt: TGTGCCAGCAGCTTACGTGACGGCGATAATTCACCCCTCCACTTT
cdr3_length: 17; clone_size: NA; v_call: TRBV2; j_call: TRBJ1-2; d_call: NA; cdr3_aa: CASSEANPWEVNYGYTF; cdr3_nt: TGTGCCAGCAGTGAAGCGAACCCCTGGGAAGTAAACTATGGCTACACCTTC
cdr3_length: 14; clone_size: NA; v_call: TRBV5-1; j_call: TRBJ2-2; d_call: NA; cdr3_aa: CASSLGSLSSELFF; cdr3_nt: TGCGCCAGCAGCCTCGGATCCCTATCGTCGGAGCTGTTTTTT
cdr3_length: 18; clone_size: NA; v_call: TRBV7-2; j_call: TRBJ2-3; d_call: NA; cdr3_aa: CASSLRFPGSFSTDTQYF; cdr3_nt: TGTGCCAGCAGCTTAAGGTTTCCAGGTAGTTTTAGCACAGATACGCAGTATTTT
cdr3_length: 14; clone_size: NA; v_call: TRBV2; j_call: TRBJ2-7; d_call: TRBD1; cdr3_aa: CASGRTGVTYEQYF; cdr3_nt: TGTGCCAGCGGTCGGACAGGGGTCACCTACGAGCAGTACTTC
cdr3_length: 16; clone_size: NA; v_call: TRBV5-1; j_call: TRBJ1-4; d_call: TRBD1; cdr3_aa: CASTRTGGASNEKLFF; cdr3_nt: TGCGCCAGCACCCGGACAGGGGGCGCAAGTAATGAAAAACTGTTTTTT
cdr3_length: 16; clone_size: NA; v_call: TRBV18; j_call: TRBJ1-1; d_call: NA; cdr3_aa: CASSPTSGQMNTEAFF; cdr3_nt: TGTGCCAGCTCGCCTACTTCGGGACAAATGAACACTGAAGCTTTCTTT
cdr3_length: 17; clone_size: NA; v_call: TRBV30; j_call: TRBJ2-1; d_call: TRBD2; cdr3_aa: CAWRGLKRGSSYNEQFF; cdr3_nt: TGTGCCTGGAGAGGACTTAAGCGGGGTAGCTCCTACAATGAGCAGTTCTTC
cdr3_length: 14; clone_size: NA; v_call: TRBV27; j_call: TRBJ2-2; d_call: TRBD2; cdr3_aa: CASQEGLNTGELFF; cdr3_nt: TGTGCCAGCCAAGAGGGACTAAATACCGGGGAGCTGTTTTTT